These 30 T cell receptor beta chains originate from one sample sequenced in a study of ipilimumab plus nivolumab after autologous stem cell transplantation (dated by TCRdb to 2020 to 2022). The protocol used for the library was the immunoSEQ multiplex PCR assay. TCRdb took over this immuneACCESS table, retaining in-frame rearrangements with V and J assigned. Such tables are incomplete; in checked studies, under half of the missing clones stem from an unresolved V gene, and the remainder is unexplained. In all, the sample holds some 24,000 clones, and 85% to 90% of those were seen once. The ten largest account for around 5.5% of the sample. Here the sequenced sample was PBMCs, taken in a trial of ipilimumab plus nivolumab as post-transplant consolidation. These TCRs come from a male donor with diffuse large B-cell lymphoma.

The chain combines TRBV13 with TRBJ2-3; TRBD2 aligns across 7 bases. This CDR3 spans 16 amino acids. From germline, CDR1 is PRHDT and CDR2 FYEKMQ (reference sequence). J was trimmed by 3 bases and V by 4 bases; bases with no gene match: 10. The CDR3 sequence is CASSYGRDYRTDTQYF. The CDR3 nucleotides are TGTGCCAGCAGCTACGGACGGGACTATAGGACAGATACGCAGTATTTT.

V usage is TRBV18 and J usage is TRBJ1-4, with 7 bases fitting TRBD1. This CDR3 region has 16 residues. In germline, CDR1 is KGHSH, CDR2 LQKENI. V lost 5 bases to trimming and J lost 3 bases; unmatched junction nucleotides: 9. CDR3 coding DNA: TGTGCCAGCTCAACAGGACAGGCCGGGGCTAATGAAAAACTGTTTTTT. As protein: CASSTGQAGANEKLFF.

The V and J genes are TRBV9 and TRBJ2-1; 7 bases fit TRBD1. CDR1 is SGDLS, CDR2 YYNGEE, per germline. The CDR3 totals 14 residues. The trim removed 1 base at V and 8 bases at J, leaving 6 bases unmatched. CDR3 amino acids: CASSVKGAWDEQFF. Here the CDR3 DNA reads TGTGCCAGCAGCGTAAAGGGGGCGTGGGATGAGCAGTTCTTC.

The chain carries TRBV5-4 and TRBJ2-1; 14 bases map to TRBD2. The CDR3 loop spans 18 amino acids. Germline trimming cut 3 bases from V and 4 bases from J; bases unmatched to any gene: 9. Germline V gives CDR1 SGHNT, CDR2 YYREEE (reference sequence). Here the CDR3 DNA reads TGTGCCAGCAGCTCCGGACTAGCGGGGGGCCTAAATTACAATGAGCAGTTCTTC. Protein: CASSSGLAGGLNYNEQFF.

This rearrangement joins TRBV5-8 to TRBJ2-2; 8 positions agree with TRBD2. The CDR3 has 17 residues. J was trimmed by 4 bases and V by 4 bases; bases with no gene match: 12. CDR1 is SGHTS, CDR2 YDEGEE, per germline. This CDR3 is CASSHRSGGRVTGELFF. In nucleotides, the CDR3 is TGTGCCAGCAGCCACAGATCGGGAGGGCGGGTCACCGGGGAGCTGTTTTTT.

V usage is TRBV6-6 and J usage is TRBJ2-1; 8 nucleotides align to TRBD1. The CDR3 runs 16 residues. The V gene end was trimmed by 6 bases and the J gene end by 5 bases; junction bases not matched to a gene: 12. The germline gives CDR1 MNHNY, CDR2 SVGAGI (reference sequence). CDR3 amino acids: CASRIQGANPHNEQFF. The CDR3, as DNA: TGTGCCAGCAGAATTCAGGGGGCGAATCCCCACAATGAGCAGTTCTTC.

V is TRBV14 and J is TRBJ1-1, with D tentatively TRBD1 (6 bases). This CDR3 is built from 16 residues. Germline V lookup: CDR1 SGHDN, CDR2 FVKESK. Trimming pared 3 bases from V and 4 bases from J, leaving 18 bases between. CDR3: CASSQIGVRGSTEAFF. CDR3 nucleotide sequence: TGTGCCAGCAGCCAGATTGGAGTAAGGGGGAGCACTGAAGCTTTCTTT.

V and J are TRBV7-2 and TRBJ2-2, with TRBD1 as a possible D gene (6 bases). The CDR3 totals 14 residues. Germline CDR1 SGHTA, CDR2 FQGNSA. V lost 6 bases, J lost 7 bases, and 15 bases lay in between. The CDR3 DNA sequence: TGTGCCAGCAGTGTCCTTGGGGGCCGCGGGGAGCTGTTTTTT. As protein: CASSVLGGRGELFF.

The chain combines TRBV29-1 with TRBJ1-3, with a possible D match to TRBD1 (5 bases). Trimming shortened V by 3 bases and J by 2 bases, and 11 bases separated the two germline ends. Germline CDR1 reads SQVTM; CDR2 reads ANQGSEA. The CDR3 length is 14 residues. CDR3 residues: CSVDQGGAGNTIYF. The CDR3 DNA sequence: TGCAGCGTTGACCAGGGAGGGGCTGGAAACACCATATATTTT.

The rearrangement joins TRBV6-1 to TRBJ2-7; TRBD1 matches 8 bases. Germline trimming cut 5 bases from V and 2 bases from J; bases unmatched to any gene: 5. The CDR3 extends over 14 amino acids. CDR1 is MNHNS and CDR2 is SASEGT in the germline V gene. In DNA, the CDR3 is TGTGCCAGCAGTAGGGACAGGAACACCTACGAGCAGTACTTC. This translates into CASSRDRNTYEQYF.

Judged by abundance, this clone is medium-sized. V and J are TRBV5-6 and TRBJ1-5, with D unresolved. Per germline, CDR1 SGHDT and CDR2 YYEEEE. V lost 1 base to trimming and J lost 4 bases, with 9 bases between them. CDR3 size: 14 residues. The CDR3 DNA reads as TGTGCCAGCAGCTTGATTGGCCATAATCAGCCCCAGCATTTT. Its protein product is CASSLIGHNQPQHF.

V and J are TRBV5-8 and TRBJ2-5; 8 bases are shared with TRBD2. The J call is in doubt because the DNA end fits TRBJ2-7 better. This CDR3 is 18 amino acids long. Per the germline V gene, CDR1 is SGHTS and CDR2 is YDEGEE. Here the CDR3 reads CASSFAGRGGLLSYEQYF. CDR3 in DNA: TGTGCCAGCAGCTTCGCAGGACGCGGGGGGCTTCTCTCCTACGAGCAGTACTTC.

The V and J genes are TRBV5-1 and TRBJ1-1; no clear D. In germline, CDR1 is SGHRS, CDR2 YFSETQ. The CDR3 is 14 amino acids. Trimming took off 0 bases at V and 0 bases at J, with 6 bases between the two ends. The CDR3 region is CASSLGQMNTEAFF. In DNA, the CDR3 is TGCGCCAGCAGCTTGGGCCAGATGAACACTGAAGCTTTCTTT.

The genes are TRBV21-1 and TRBJ2-2; the table gives TRBD1 as D, unverified against the DNA. TRBV21-1 is annotated as a pseudogene. There are 14 residues in the CDR3. As DNA, the CDR3 is TGTGCCAGCAGCATCTACAGGGCTGGCGGGGAGCTGTTTTTT. This encodes CASSIYRAGGELFF.

The V call is TRBV5-1, the J call TRBJ1-1; D is unclear. Trimming took off 7 bases at V and 3 bases at J, with 13 bases between the two ends. CDR1 SGHRS and CDR2 YFSETQ come from the germline V gene. There are 13 residues in the CDR3. CDR3 sequence reads: CASGYKVDTEAFF. The CDR3 region has the DNA TGCGCCAGCGGTTATAAGGTGGACACTGAAGCTTTCTTT.

The CDR3 nucleotides read TGTGCCAGCAGGTGGGCAGGGGGGGCCTATGGCTACACCTTC. Its protein product is CASRWAGGAYGYTF. V gene TRBV2 combines with J gene TRBJ1-2, with 7 bases aligning to TRBD1. The CDR3 consists of 14 residues. Per the germline V gene, CDR1 is SNHLY and CDR2 is FYNNEI. V lost 6 bases to trimming and J lost 4 bases; unmatched junction nucleotides: 8.

For the CDR3, the DNA is TGTGCCAGCAGTGAAACTGTTAAGGGGTCGTCGGCTTTCTTT. This translates into CASSETVKGSSAFF. J is TRBJ1-1 and V is TRBV6-1, with D possibly TRBD1 on 5 matching bases. The V gene's germline CDR1 is MNHNS and CDR2 SASEGT. This CDR3 spans 14 amino acids. Trimming left V 2 bases short and J 11 bases short, with 18 bases between.

The chain uses TRBV11-2 and TRBJ1-6; 8 bases match TRBD1. The CDR3 extends over 15 amino acids. Germline trimming cut 5 bases from V and 8 bases from J; bases unmatched to any gene: 8. The V gene's germline CDR1 is SGHAT and CDR2 FQNNGV. The CDR3 reads CASSATGTGDSPLHF. CDR3 coding DNA: TGTGCCAGCAGCGCCACCGGGACAGGTGATTCACCCCTCCACTTT.

V and J are TRBV6-5 and TRBJ2-3; D is possibly TRBD2 (6 bases). Germline CDR1 is MNHEY and CDR2 is SVGAGI. Trimming left V 5 bases short and J 0 bases short, with 9 bases between. CDR3 size: 14 residues. CDR3 loop: CASSRGWSTDTQYF. DNA of the CDR3: TGTGCCAGCAGTCGGGGGTGGAGCACAGATACGCAGTATTTT.

The CDR3 sequence: CASSLKWGTDYGYTF. CDR3 DNA sequence: TGTGCCAGCAGCTTAAAGTGGGGGACAGACTATGGCTACACCTTC. The gene calls are TRBV6-6 and TRBJ1-2; 7 bases map to TRBD1. The V and J ends lost 6 bases and 3 bases, in that order; junction bases with no gene match: 10. CDR1 MNHNY and CDR2 SVGAGI come from the germline V gene (reference sequence). The CDR3 totals 15 residues.

V usage is TRBV5-4 and J usage is TRBJ2-5, with 14 bases that match TRBD2. V shed 1 base, J shed 5 bases, and the junction held 10 bases outside the gene matches. This CDR3 has 18 amino acids. The germline V gene encodes CDR1 SGHNT and CDR2 YYREEE (reference sequence). The CDR3 region has the DNA TGTGCCAGCAGCTTGCACCGACTAGCGGGGGGGGTCAGCGAGACCCAGTACTTC. Its translation: CASSLHRLAGGVSETQYF.

The chain combines TRBV15 with TRBJ2-7; D is unresolved. Germline V gives CDR1 LNHNV, CDR2 YYDKDF (reference sequence). Trimming shortened V by 0 bases and J by 4 bases, and 7 bases separated the two germline ends. The CDR3 is 13 residues long. The CDR3 DNA sequence: TGTGCCACCAGCAGAGAGTTCGGGTACGAGCAGTACTTC. Amino acids: CATSREFGYEQYF.

The chain's CDR3 is CASSRSGGWNTEAFF. Here the CDR3 DNA reads TGTGCCAGCAGCCGTTCAGGGGGCTGGAACACTGAAGCTTTCTTT. This chain uses TRBV11-1 with TRBJ1-1, with 8 bases that match TRBD1. The CDR3 loop spans 15 amino acids. V trimming: 5 bases; J trimming: 1 base; junction bases outside the gene matches: 6. Germline V gene sequence: CDR1 SGHAT, CDR2 FQDESV (reference sequence).

V usage is TRBV27 and J usage is TRBJ2-5; 9 nucleotides match TRBD2. The J call may be mistaken, given a closer DNA end match to TRBJ2-7. The CDR3 runs to 15 residues. Germline CDR1 and CDR2: MNHEY and SMNVEV (reference sequence). The CDR3 coding sequence is TGTGCCAGCAGTTTATCAGCGGGGGGCGACTACGAGCAGTACTTC. It yields the protein CASSLSAGGDYEQYF.

The J gene is TRBJ2-5, the V gene TRBV7-2, with TRBD2 matching over 14 bases. This CDR3 is built from 16 residues. V dropped 4 bases and J dropped 2; count of bases not matched to a gene: 3. Germline CDR1 and CDR2: SGHTA and FQGNSA. The CDR3 DNA reads TGTGCCAGCAGCTCCGGACTAGCGGGGGGACAAGAGACCCAGTACTTC. Translating it yields CASSSGLAGGQETQYF.

The genes are TRBV29-1 and TRBJ2-7; 8 bases align to TRBD2. Germline loops: CDR1 SQVTM, CDR2 ANQGSEA. The V gene end was trimmed by 6 bases and the J gene end by 2 bases; junction bases not matched to a gene: 6. This CDR3 has 13 amino acids. In DNA, the CDR3 is TGCAGCGTCACCGCGGGGGGACCCTACGAGCAGTACTTC. Its translation: CSVTAGGPYEQYF.

The chain combines TRBV30 with TRBJ2-7; no clear D. V lost 0 bases and J 2 bases, leaving 5 bases between the germline ends. CDR1 and CDR2 (germline): GTSNPN, SVGIG (reference sequence). This CDR3 is built from 12 residues. The CDR3: CAWSVDAYEQYF. The CDR3 region has the DNA TGTGCCTGGAGTGTAGATGCCTACGAGCAGTACTTC.

V is TRBV7-2 and J is TRBJ2-7; perhaps TRBD1 as D (5 bases). The CDR3 is 10 amino acids. Trimming took off 11 bases at V and 6 bases at J, with 11 bases between the two ends. Germline V gene sequence: CDR1 SGHTA, CDR2 FQGNSA. In DNA, the CDR3 is TGTGCCGTGGGGCCGCTCGAGCAGTACTTC. Protein sequence: CAVGPLEQYF.

The chain links TRBV19 to TRBJ2-7; the D gene could be TRBD1 or TRBD2 (5 bases each). This CDR3 has 16 amino acids. Germline values: CDR1 LNHDA, CDR2 SQIVND (reference sequence). V was pared by 6 bases and J by 3 bases, with 21 bases between. The CDR3 coding sequence is TGTGCCAGTAGCGCCCCACGGGGCAGGGCGAACTACGAGCAGTACTTC. Amino acids: CASSAPRGRANYEQYF.

The rearrangement links TRBV14 to TRBJ1-2, with 10 bases identical to TRBD1. The CDR3 is 14 amino acids. J was trimmed by 5 bases and V by 5 bases; bases with no gene match: 5. Germline assignment: CDR1 SGHDN and CDR2 FVKESK. For the CDR3, the DNA is TGTGCCAGCAGCTCACTGGGACAGGGGTATGGCTACACCTTC. This gives the protein CASSSLGQGYGYTF.